The text below deals with one T cell receptor (beta chain). Its antigen is unknown. The V gene's germline CDR1 is MNHNY and CDR2 SVGAGI (reference sequence). The length of the CDR3 is 14 residues. V was trimmed by 4 bases and J by 12 bases, leaving 19 bases between them. Without any cell sorting, about 20-31 mg of bulk tissue yielded co-extracted RNA and DNA. The data were taken from a study of tumor-infiltrating lymphocytes in primary liver carcinoma. Across the study: The five patients, who were men and women, ranged in age from 30 to 69 years. Each of the growths was stage T1-T3 N0M0, extending roughly 4.2 to 11 cm across. General observations from the study: A fraction of only about 7-25% of top clones appeared in all five tumor regions.

From around 500 ng total RNA, TCR beta cDNA was generated with a primer in the constant region. Slightly modified ARM-PCR with three nested multiplex PCR rounds yielded TCR beta libraries. TRBV1-TRBV30 forward primers and a C-beta reverse primer were used in the first two PCR rounds, which each ran for about 9 cycles. TCRdb redid the calling of the multiplex PCR reads with MiXCR, one entry per CDR3 protein. The repertoire holds around 70,000 distinct CDR3 sequences, over 60% seen once, with around a quarter in the top ten. This chain uses TRBV6-6 with TRBJ2-1; TRBD1 or TRBD2 may be the D gene (6 bases each). The sequencing input was liver tumor tissue from sampling region 4. As for subset: tumor region T4, right-lateral pole. The sequence came from a middle-aged man with primary liver carcinoma and hepatitis B virus infection. Written as DNA, the CDR3 is TGTGCCAGCAGTTCCAACAGTCAAGGGGGGAGGCAGTTCTTC. Translation gives CASSSNSQGGRQFF.